The TCR beta chain under discussion was sequenced for a study of neoadjuvant anti-PD-1 for oral cavity cancer. At the level of the study: Patients mostly received three to four biweekly nivolumab doses at 3 mg/kg before surgery. Around day 43, patients without progression received a fourth nivolumab dose before surgery.

The study, taken as a whole, reports: After neoadjuvant nivolumab, PBMC T cell clonality was significantly higher in non-responders than responders.

Regarding this clone: Antigen: not known.

Repertoires were generated with immunoSEQ multiplex PCR, while TCRdb's copy carries only in-frame clones and drops some. The sample includes tens of thousands of clones, around four fifths of them seen just once. V was clipped by 7 bases and J by 7 bases, with 17 bases between them. The CDR3 runs 15 residues. Germline CDR1 WSHSY, CDR2 SAAADI. This TCR derives from a person between 40 and 85 years old with oral cavity squamous cell carcinoma. This rearrangement joins TRBV10-2 to TRBJ1-6; possible D gene TRBD1, 6 bases. The specimen was PBMCs, collected before nivolumab (anti-PD-1) treatment. In nucleotides, the CDR3 is TGCGCCAGCATGGAAGGCAGGGGAGGAAATTCACCCCTCCACTTT. Residues: CASMEGRGGNSPLHF.